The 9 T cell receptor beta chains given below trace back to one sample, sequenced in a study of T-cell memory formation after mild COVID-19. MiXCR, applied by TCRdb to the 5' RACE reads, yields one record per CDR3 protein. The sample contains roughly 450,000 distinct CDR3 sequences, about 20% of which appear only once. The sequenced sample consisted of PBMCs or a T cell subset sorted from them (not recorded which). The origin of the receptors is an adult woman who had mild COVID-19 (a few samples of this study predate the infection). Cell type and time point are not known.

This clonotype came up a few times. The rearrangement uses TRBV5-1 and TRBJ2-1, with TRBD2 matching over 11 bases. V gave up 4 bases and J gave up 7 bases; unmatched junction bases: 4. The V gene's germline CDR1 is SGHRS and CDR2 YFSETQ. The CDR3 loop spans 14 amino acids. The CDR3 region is CASSIRTSGNEQFF. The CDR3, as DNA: TGCGCCAGCAGCATTCGGACTAGCGGGAATGAGCAGTTCTTC.

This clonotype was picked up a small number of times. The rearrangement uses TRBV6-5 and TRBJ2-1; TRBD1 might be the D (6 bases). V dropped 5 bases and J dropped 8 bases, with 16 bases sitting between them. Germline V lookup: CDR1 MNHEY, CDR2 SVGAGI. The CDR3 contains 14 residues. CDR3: CASSEQGPNYEQFF. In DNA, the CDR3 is TGTGCCAGCAGTGAACAGGGACCTAACTATGAGCAGTTCTTC.

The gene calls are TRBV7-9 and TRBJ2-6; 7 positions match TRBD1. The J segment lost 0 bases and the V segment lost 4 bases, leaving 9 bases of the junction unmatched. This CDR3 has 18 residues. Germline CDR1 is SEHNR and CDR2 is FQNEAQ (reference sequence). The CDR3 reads CASSSWDSFSSGANVLTF. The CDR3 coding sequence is TGTGCCAGCAGCTCATGGGACAGTTTTAGCTCTGGGGCCAACGTCCTGACTTTC.

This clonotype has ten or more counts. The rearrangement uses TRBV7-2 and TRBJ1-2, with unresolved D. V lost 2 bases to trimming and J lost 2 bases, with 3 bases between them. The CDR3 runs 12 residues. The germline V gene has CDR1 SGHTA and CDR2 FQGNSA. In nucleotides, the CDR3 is TGTGCCAGCAGCTTATCCAACTATGGCTACACCTTC. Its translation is CASSLSNYGYTF.

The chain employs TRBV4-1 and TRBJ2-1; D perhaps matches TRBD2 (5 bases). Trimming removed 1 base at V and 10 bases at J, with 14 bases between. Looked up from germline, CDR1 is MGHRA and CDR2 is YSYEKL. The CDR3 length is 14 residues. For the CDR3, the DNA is TGCGCCAGCAGCCAAGCGACCAGAGGAGGCGAGCAGTTCTTC. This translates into CASSQATRGGEQFF.

The CDR3 here is CASSLAGGRVGEQFF. The DNA of the CDR3 is TGTGCCAGCAGCTTGGCGGGCGGGAGAGTAGGGGAGCAGTTCTTC. The genes are TRBV5-4 and TRBJ2-1; 7 nucleotides agree with TRBD2. J lost 10 bases, V lost 0 bases, and 10 bases had no gene match. This CDR3 comprises 15 residues. From germline, CDR1 is SGHNT and CDR2 YYREEE (reference sequence).

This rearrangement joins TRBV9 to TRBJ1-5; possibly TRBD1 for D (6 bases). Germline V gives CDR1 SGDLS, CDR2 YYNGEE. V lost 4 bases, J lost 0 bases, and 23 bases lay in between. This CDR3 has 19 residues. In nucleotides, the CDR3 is TGTGCCAGCAGCTCCTTAGCGGGGGGCAGGCCATATAGCAATCAGCCCCAGCATTTT. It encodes CASSSLAGGRPYSNQPQHF.

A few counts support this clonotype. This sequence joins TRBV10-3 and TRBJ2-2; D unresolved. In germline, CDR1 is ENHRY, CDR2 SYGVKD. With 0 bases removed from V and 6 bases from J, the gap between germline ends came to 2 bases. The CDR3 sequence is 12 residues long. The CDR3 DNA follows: TGTGCCATCAGTGAGTCTGCCGGGGAGCTGTTTTTT. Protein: CAISESAGELFF.

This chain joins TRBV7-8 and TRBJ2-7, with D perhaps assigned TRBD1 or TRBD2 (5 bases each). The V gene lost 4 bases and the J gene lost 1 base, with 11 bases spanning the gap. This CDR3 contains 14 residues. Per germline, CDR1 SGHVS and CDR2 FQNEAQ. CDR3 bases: TGTGCCAGCAGCTCGGGGACGCTGTCCTACGAGCAGTACTTC. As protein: CASSSGTLSYEQYF. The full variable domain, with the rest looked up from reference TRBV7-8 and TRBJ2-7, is GAGVSQSPRYKVAKRGQDVALRCDPISGHVSLFWYQQALGQGPEFLTYFQNEAQLDKSGLPSDRFFAERPEGSVSTLKIQRTQQEDSAVYLCASSSGTLSYEQYFGPGTRLTVT.